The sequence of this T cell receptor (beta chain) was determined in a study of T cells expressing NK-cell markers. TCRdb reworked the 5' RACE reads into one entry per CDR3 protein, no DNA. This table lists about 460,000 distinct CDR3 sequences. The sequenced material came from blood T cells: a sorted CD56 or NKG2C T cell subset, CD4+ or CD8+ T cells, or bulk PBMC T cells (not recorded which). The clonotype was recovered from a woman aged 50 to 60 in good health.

CDR3 protein: CSAYLAGALHDEQYF. This sequence joins TRBV20-1 and TRBJ2-7; TCRdb calls TRBD2, which cannot be checked without DNA. The CDR3 extends over 15 amino acids. Germline lookup yields CDR1 DFQATT and CDR2 SNEGSKA (reference sequence).